Below, 28 T cell receptor beta chains from the same sample are listed, as sequenced in a study of T cell repertoires in cytomegalovirus infection. One entry per CDR3 protein results from TCRdb running MiXCR on the reads. The sample shows 350,000 to 550,000 distinct CDR3 sequences, about a third of them seen only once. Sequencing was carried out using PBMCs. The source is a human donor in good health (CMV status not recorded). Some clones in this sample may be carry-over from other donors' samples.

The chain carries TRBV7-2 and TRBJ1-1, with D tentatively TRBD1 (6 bases). The V gene's germline CDR1 is SGHTA and CDR2 FQGNSA. The CDR3 loop spans 17 amino acids. Trimming removed 1 base at V and 1 base at J, with 16 bases between. CDR3 coding DNA: TGTGCCAGCAGCTTAGTGGGCATGGACAGAGGGAACACTGAAGCTTTCTTT. It is translated as CASSLVGMDRGNTEAFF.

CDR3 sequence (DNA): TGTGCCAGCAGCACAGGAGGGGGGAATCAGCCCCAGCATTTT. Its translation is CASSTGGGNQPQHF. V and J are TRBV6-8 and TRBJ1-5, with TRBD1 as a possible D gene (6 bases). With 6 bases removed from V and 4 bases from J, the gap between germline ends came to 13 bases. Germline-derived CDR1 and CDR2 are MNHGY and SAAAGT. The CDR3 loop spans 14 amino acids.

The table lists this clonotype with many counts. V usage is TRBV7-2 and J usage is TRBJ1-3; D ambiguous. Between the trimmed V and J ends, which lost 5 bases and 4 bases, there was a span of 9 bases. There are 13 residues in the CDR3. Germline CDR1 and CDR2: SGHTA and FQGNSA. The chain's CDR3 is CASSPMTGNTIYF. CDR3 in DNA: TGTGCCAGCAGCCCCATGACAGGAAACACCATATATTTT. Full variable domain (missing parts from reference TRBV7-2 and TRBJ1-3): GAGVSQSPSNKVTEKGKDVELRCDPISGHTALYWYRQSLGQGLEFLIYFQGNSAPDKSGLPSDRFSAERTGGSVSTLTIQRTQQEDSAVYLCASSPMTGNTIYFGEGSWLTVV.

J is TRBJ2-7 and V is TRBV25-1, with D tentatively TRBD1 (6 bases). The CDR3 loop spans 18 amino acids. CDR1 and CDR2 from the germline V gene are MGHDK and SYGVNS. In nucleotides, the CDR3 is TGTGCCAGCAGTGAATATTTGAGCGGACAGCGATCAACCTACGAGCCGTACGTC. Its protein product is CASSEYLSGQRSTYEPYV.

This clonotype was found many times. The gene calls are TRBV7-9 and TRBJ2-3, with a tentative D call TRBD1 (5 bases). The CDR3 sequence is 13 residues long. V dropped 3 bases and J dropped 5 bases, with 9 bases sitting between them. Germline loops: CDR1 SEHNR, CDR2 FQNEAQ (reference sequence). The CDR3 loop is CASSFGAGDTQYF. CDR3 nucleotides: TGTGCCAGCAGCTTTGGGGCCGGAGATACGCAGTATTTT.

The genes are TRBV11-2 and TRBJ2-1, with 7 bases fitting TRBD1. CDR1 and CDR2 from the germline V gene are SGHAT and FQNNGV. V shed 4 bases and J 5 bases; nucleotides not matched to a gene: 5. The CDR3 extends over 14 amino acids. The CDR3 sequence: CASSSQGENNEQFF. For the CDR3, the DNA is TGTGCCAGCAGCTCCCAGGGGGAAAACAATGAGCAGTTCTTC. The entire variable domain, with the rest obtained from reference TRBV11-2 and TRBJ2-1, is as follows: EAGVAQSPRYKIIEKRQSVAFWCNPISGHATLYWYQQILGQGPKLLIQFQNNGVVDDSQLPKDRFSAERLKGVDSTLKIQPAKLEDSAVYLCASSSQGENNEQFFGPGTRLTVL.

V and J are TRBV12-3 or TRBV12-4 and TRBJ2-1, with 10 bases fitting TRBD2. The CDR3 runs 14 residues. The trim removed 6 bases at V and 8 bases at J, leaving 7 bases unmatched. The CDR3 spells CASSPGLAPDEQFF. The CDR3, as DNA: TGTGCCAGCAGCCCGGGACTAGCGCCCGATGAGCAGTTCTTC.

The genes are TRBV6-5 and TRBJ1-1, with a weak D call TRBD1 (5 bases). Deletions cut 2 bases from V and 4 bases from J, with 8 bases between. This CDR3 is 13 amino acids long. Germline V lookup: CDR1 MNHEY, CDR2 SVGAGI. The CDR3, as DNA: TGTGCCAGCAGTTACACAGGACCCACTGAAGCTTTCTTT. It translates to CASSYTGPTEAFF.

A few counts support this clonotype. The chain has TRBV19 and TRBJ1-1; D may be TRBD1 (6 bases). Trimming shortened V by 3 bases and J by 3 bases, and 14 bases separated the two germline ends. Germline lookup yields CDR1 LNHDA and CDR2 SQIVND (reference sequence). This CDR3 contains 15 residues. This CDR3 reads CASSILQGKDTEAFF. The DNA of the CDR3 is TGTGCCAGTAGTATTCTACAGGGTAAGGACACTGAAGCTTTCTTT.

At least ten counts were recorded for this clonotype. The V and J genes are TRBV7-8 and TRBJ1-1; D is uncertain. Germline loops: CDR1 SGHVS, CDR2 FQNEAQ. This CDR3 is built from 12 residues. With 5 bases removed from V and 5 bases from J, the gap between germline ends came to 9 bases. CDR3 DNA: TGTGCCAGCAGCCTACTTGGAACTGAAGCTTTCTTT. Its protein is CASSLLGTEAFF.

CDR3 coding DNA: TGTGCCAGCAGCTTGAACGGACTAGCGGGGGATAATGAGCAGTTCTTC. It specifies CASSLNGLAGDNEQFF. The rearrangement uses TRBV5-6 and TRBJ2-1, with TRBD2 matching over 13 bases. The ends lost 1 base at V and 7 bases at J; junction bases unmatched: 5. Germline V gene data show CDR1 as SGHDT and CDR2 as YYEEEE. The CDR3 has 16 residues. Full variable domain (missing parts from reference TRBV5-6 and TRBJ2-1): DAGVTQSPTHLIKTRGQQVTLRCSPKSGHDTVSWYQQALGQGPQFIFQYYEEEERQRGNFPDRFSGHQFPNYSSELNVNALLLGDSALYLCASSLNGLAGDNEQFFGPGTRLTVL.

This sequence joins TRBV5-4 and TRBJ2-4; the D is unclear. CDR3 length: 12 amino acids. Germline lookup yields CDR1 SGHNT and CDR2 YYREEE (reference sequence). With 2 bases removed from V and 5 bases from J, the gap between germline ends came to 5 bases. The CDR3 DNA reads as TGTGCCAGCAGCTTTGACGAAAACATTCAGTACTTC. Translating gives CASSFDENIQYF.

This clonotype showed up just a few times. The chain is built from TRBV12-3 or TRBV12-4 and TRBJ1-1; D remains unclear. The CDR3 has 15 amino acids. Deletions cut 2 bases from V and 0 bases from J, with 10 bases between. The CDR3 protein is CASSLLAGLNTEAFF. As DNA, the CDR3 is TGTGCCAGCAGTTTATTGGCAGGCTTGAACACTGAAGCTTTCTTT.

With regard to this clonotype: No conserved phenylalanine or tryptophan ends this CDR3, so it is likely a read error. This sequence joins TRBV7-2 and TRBJ2-3; D is possibly TRBD1 (6 bases). CDR3 length equals 18 residues. The V end lost 5 bases, the J end lost 4 bases, and 25 bases lay between the germline ends. In germline, CDR1 is SGHTA, CDR2 FQGNSA. The CDR3 bases are TGTGCCAGCAGCCCAGAAGATGGCGTTGGGGGCCGGGCAGATACGCAGTATTTG. Its protein product is CASSPEDGVGGRADTQYL.

The chain employs TRBV20-1 and TRBJ1-6, with 10 positions matching TRBD1. CDR1 is DFQATT, CDR2 SNEGSKA, per germline (reference sequence). This CDR3 has 14 residues. V was clipped by 6 bases and J by 9 bases; unmatched bases: 8. The CDR3 spells CSAPRQGAFSPLHF. CDR3 bases: TGCAGTGCCCCTCGACAGGGGGCTTTTTCACCCCTCCACTTT.

About this clonotype: A much larger clonotype is one base distant, so this may be a read error. The chain combines TRBV5-8 with TRBJ1-5; no firm D call. This CDR3 spans 15 amino acids. The V end lost 6 bases, the J end lost 7 bases, and 20 bases lay between the germline ends. CDR1 and CDR2 (germline): SGHTS, YDEGEE. CDR3 amino acids: CASTTYEWGGQPQHF. The CDR3 region has the DNA TGTGCCAGCACTACCTATGAGTGGGGAGGGCAGCCCCAGCATTTT.

This clonotype was counted between two and nine times. The chain has TRBV2 and TRBJ2-3, with D maybe TRBD2 (5 bases). CDR3 size: 17 residues. Germline V CDR1 and CDR2: SNHLY, FYNNEI. V was shortened by 3 bases and J by 6 bases, with 22 bases between the two germline ends. The CDR3 nucleotides read TGTGCCAGCAGTGATGGGAAAGGGCTTACACCGGGGGATACGCAGTATTTT. Its translation: CASSDGKGLTPGDTQYF.

The chain is built from TRBV7-2 and TRBJ1-2; TRBD1 aligns across 10 bases. This CDR3 is 15 amino acids long. Per germline, CDR1 SGHTA and CDR2 FQGNSA. V trimming: 5 bases; J trimming: 1 base; junction bases outside the gene matches: 4. This chain's CDR3 is CASSRTGGYNYGYTF. Written as DNA, the CDR3 is TGTGCCAGCAGCCGGACAGGGGGTTATAACTATGGCTACACCTTC.

This chain links TRBV6-1 with TRBJ1-1; TRBD1 agrees at 7 bases. CDR1 MNHNS and CDR2 SASEGT come from the germline V gene. Trimming took 2 bases from V and 7 from J; bases not matched to a gene: 4. CDR3 size: 13 residues. CDR3 coding DNA: TGTGCCAGCAGTGAACTGCAGGGGGGTGAAGCTTTCTTT. Residues: CASSELQGGEAFF.

Comment on this clonotype: Mismatch with germline at one junction end may stem from a read error. This chain joins TRBV7-2 and TRBJ1-4, with 7 bases lining up with TRBD1. There are 16 residues in the CDR3. Germline V gene sequence: CDR1 SGHTA, CDR2 FQGNSA. The CDR3 region is CASSFPTGVTNEKLFF. The CDR3 nucleotides are TGTGCAAGCAGTTTTCCTACAGGGGTCACTAATGAAAAACTGTTTTTT.

The V gene is TRBV5-4, the J gene TRBJ1-1; maybe TRBD1 (6 bases). V was pared by 1 base and J by 0 bases, with 13 bases between. Germline CDR1 reads SGHNT; CDR2 reads YYREEE (reference sequence). The CDR3 runs to 16 residues. The CDR3 sequence: CASSLFKGVLNTEAFF. DNA for the CDR3: TGTGCCAGCAGCTTGTTTAAGGGGGTTTTGAACACTGAAGCTTTCTTT. Complete variable domain (other parts from reference TRBV5-4 and TRBJ1-1): ETGVTQSPTHLIKTRGQQVTLRCSSQSGHNTVSWYQQALGQGPQFIFQYYREEENGRGNFPPRFSGLQFPNYSSELNVNALELDDSALYLCASSLFKGVLNTEAFFGQGTRLTVV.

There are a few counts of this clonotype. This chain joins TRBV11-2 and TRBJ2-3; D not certain. Trimming removed 0 bases from V and 6 bases from J, with 4 bases in between. This CDR3 contains 12 residues. Germline assignment: CDR1 SGHAT and CDR2 FQNNGV. In nucleotides, the CDR3 is TGTGCCAGCAGCTTAGACCTGGATACGCAGTATTTT. This translates into CASSLDLDTQYF.

As regards this clonotype: One end of the junction does not line up with germline, which may come from a read error. V and J are TRBV18 and TRBJ1-5, with 7 positions matching TRBD1. This CDR3 region has 15 residues. The germline gives CDR1 KGHSH, CDR2 LQKENI. The CDR3 protein is CVSSLDRAGNQPQHF. In DNA form, the CDR3 reads TGTGTCAGCTCACTAGACAGGGCCGGCAATCAGCCCCAGCATTTT.

The sample holds a few counts of this clonotype. The chain links TRBV11-1 to TRBJ2-3, with 7 positions matching TRBD1. This CDR3 spans 15 amino acids. In germline, CDR1 is SGHAT, CDR2 FQDESV (reference sequence). V lost 8 bases to trimming and J lost 1 base; unmatched junction nucleotides: 9. The CDR3 nucleotides are TGTGCCAGCGGCCCCGGCACAGGGGGCACAGATACGCAGTATTTT. It encodes CASGPGTGGTDTQYF. The full variable domain, with the rest looked up from reference TRBV11-1 and TRBJ2-3, is EAEVAQSPRYKITEKSQAVAFWCDPISGHATLYWYRQILGQGPELLVQFQDESVVDDSQLPKDRFSAERLKGVDSTLKIQPAELGDSAMYLCASGPGTGGTDTQYFGPGTRLTVL.

The table lists this clonotype with many counts. The V gene is TRBV7-2, the J gene TRBJ2-7; 7 bases are a match to TRBD1. After removal of 3 bases from V and 4 bases from J, the junction contained 3 bases not matched to a gene. This CDR3 is built from 13 residues. The V gene's germline CDR1 is SGHTA and CDR2 FQGNSA. CDR3 protein: CASSFWDSYEQYF. The DNA for the CDR3 is TGTGCCAGCAGCTTTTGGGACAGTTACGAGCAGTACTTC.

This clonotype was seen at least ten times. V is TRBV6-2 or TRBV6-3 and J is TRBJ1-1; TRBD1 agrees at 8 bases. V shed 6 bases and J 4 bases; nucleotides not matched to a gene: 1. The CDR3 spans 12 residues. Per germline, CDR1 MNHEY and CDR2 SVGEGT. The CDR3: CASRDRVTEAFF. In nucleotides, the CDR3 is TGTGCCAGCAGGGACAGGGTCACTGAAGCTTTCTTT.

Ten or more counts support this clonotype. This chain uses TRBV7-2 with TRBJ1-5; TRBD1 might be the D (6 bases). Trimming cost V 0 bases and J 7 bases, with 10 bases left between them. CDR1 is SGHTA and CDR2 is FQGNSA in the germline V gene. The CDR3 is 14 amino acids. CDR3 region: CASSLARGGQPQHF. The CDR3 bases are TGTGCCAGCAGCTTAGCGAGGGGGGGGCAGCCCCAGCATTTT.

This clonotype came up a few times. CDR3 DNA sequence: TGTGCCAGCAGCTTAGCCCGACAGGGAGATACGAACACTGAAGCTTTCTTT. This encodes CASSLARQGDTNTEAFF. The chain employs TRBV7-8 and TRBJ1-1; 7 nucleotides match TRBD1. This CDR3 contains 17 residues. Germline-derived CDR1 and CDR2 are SGHVS and FQNEAQ. Trimming removed 0 bases from V and 1 base from J; junction bases left unmatched: 8. The full variable domain, its missing parts supplied by reference TRBV7-8 and TRBJ1-1, is GAGVSQSPRYKVAKRGQDVALRCDPISGHVSLFWYQQALGQGPEFLTYFQNEAQLDKSGLPSDRFFAERPEGSVSTLKIQRTQQEDSAVYLCASSLARQGDTNTEAFFGQGTRLTVV.